The 10 T cell receptor beta chains in this list originate from one sample, sequenced in a study of CD8 T cells in ankylosing spondylitis. General study findings and limits: Characteristic of ankylosing spondylitis blood, it appeared, was a TCR beta motif comprising several highly homologous variants.

TCRdb processed the 5' RACE reads anew with MiXCR; each CDR3 protein has one entry. Counted here are approximately 150,000 distinct CDR3 sequences, roughly 17% occurring once; the ten biggest clones make up roughly a third. No antigen has been identified for these receptors. Specimen: blood, either unsorted or a sorted T cell fraction (not recorded which). Source of these receptors: a male donor with ankylosing spondylitis.

This clonotype was seen a few times. The gene calls are TRBV9 and TRBJ2-1; TRBD2 matches 7 bases. Germline V gene sequence: CDR1 SGDLS, CDR2 YYNGEE. This CDR3 has 14 amino acids. The V segment lost 2 bases and the J segment 5 bases; nucleotides outside the gene matches: 4. The CDR3 reads CASSVGTNDNEQFF. DNA for the CDR3: TGTGCCAGCAGCGTCGGGACTAACGACAATGAGCAGTTCTTC.

This clonotype was recorded many times. V gene TRBV4-3 combines with J gene TRBJ1-3; D gene ambiguous. This CDR3 contains 15 residues. From germline, CDR1 is LGHNA and CDR2 YSLEER. V dropped 0 bases and J dropped 0 bases, with 6 bases sitting between them. The CDR3 here is CASSQERSSGNTIYF. The CDR3 coding sequence is TGCGCCAGCAGCCAAGAAAGGAGCTCTGGAAACACCATATATTTT.

This clonotype was counted between two and nine times. The V gene is TRBV12-3 or TRBV12-4, the J gene TRBJ1-4, with D uncertain. Between the trimmed V and J ends, which lost 0 bases and 6 bases, there was a span of 14 bases. There are 16 residues in the CDR3. The CDR3 region is CASSLARGGFDEKLFF. The CDR3 nucleotides read TGTGCCAGCAGTTTAGCGCGGGGAGGGTTTGATGAAAAACTGTTTTTT.

The rearrangement links TRBV12-3 or TRBV12-4 to TRBJ2-1, with TRBD2 identical over 10 bases. CDR3 length: 16 amino acids. Unmatched junction bases numbered 3, after V lost 2 bases and J lost 2 bases. The CDR3 is CASSLSSGRTYNEQFF. Written as DNA, the CDR3 is TGTGCCAGCAGTTTATCTAGCGGGAGAACCTACAATGAGCAGTTCTTC.

This clonotype was seen more than once but under ten times. The V call is TRBV10-3, the J call TRBJ2-5; 14 bases match TRBD2. CDR3 length equals 15 residues. The V gene's germline CDR1 is ENHRY and CDR2 SYGVKD. V was clipped by 6 bases and J by 4 bases; unmatched bases: 4. CDR3 sequence: CAISDGTSGRETQYF. The CDR3 DNA sequence: TGTGCCATCAGCGATGGGACTAGCGGGAGAGAGACCCAGTACTTC.

This chain joins TRBV5-6 and TRBJ2-7, with D perhaps matching TRBD1 or TRBD2 (5 bases each). Germline V gene lookup returns CDR1 SGHDT and CDR2 YYEEEE. V lost 5 bases, J lost 0 bases, and 9 bases lay in between. The CDR3 covers 13 residues. The CDR3 nucleotides are TGTGCCAGCAGTAAGGGGAGCTCCTACGAGCAGTACTTC. Encoded protein: CASSKGSSYEQYF.

This clonotype turned up a few times. The V and J genes are TRBV21-1 and TRBJ2-5; the listed D gene, TRBD2, was not tested against the DNA. TRBV21-1 is a pseudogene. The CDR3 covers 19 residues. The CDR3 spells CASPTDLLAGVIAGETQYF. The CDR3 nucleotides are TGTGCCAGCCCGACGGACTTACTAGCGGGAGTTATCGCCGGAGAGACCCAGTACTTC.

V is TRBV2 and J is TRBJ2-7; tentatively, D is TRBD1 (5 bases). The V gene lost 10 bases and the J gene lost 2 bases, with 12 bases spanning the gap. Germline assignment: CDR1 SNHLY and CDR2 FYNNEI. The CDR3 is 12 residues long. In DNA form, the CDR3 reads TGTGCCACCATCAACAGGCCCTACGAGCAGTACTTC. Protein: CATINRPYEQYF.

CDR3 in DNA: TGTGCCAGCAGCGGGGACAGGGGCGCGGATGGTAAAGCTTTCTTT. Translated, it gives CASSGDRGADGKAFF. The chain joins TRBV5-6 to TRBJ1-1; TRBD1 matches 10 bases. CDR1 and CDR2 (germline): SGHDT, YYEEEE. Trimming removed 4 bases from V and 9 bases from J; junction bases left unmatched: 12. The CDR3 covers 15 residues.

This clonotype was counted a few times. CDR3 residues: CASSPTSGRSYEQYF. CDR3 bases: TGTGCCAGCAGTCCCACTAGCGGGAGGTCATACGAGCAGTACTTC. The gene calls are TRBV28 and TRBJ2-7; TRBD2 matches at 12 bases. The CDR3 consists of 15 residues. The V gene end was trimmed by 5 bases and the J gene end by 4 bases; junction bases not matched to a gene: 6. Per the germline V gene, CDR1 is MDHEN and CDR2 is SYDVKM.